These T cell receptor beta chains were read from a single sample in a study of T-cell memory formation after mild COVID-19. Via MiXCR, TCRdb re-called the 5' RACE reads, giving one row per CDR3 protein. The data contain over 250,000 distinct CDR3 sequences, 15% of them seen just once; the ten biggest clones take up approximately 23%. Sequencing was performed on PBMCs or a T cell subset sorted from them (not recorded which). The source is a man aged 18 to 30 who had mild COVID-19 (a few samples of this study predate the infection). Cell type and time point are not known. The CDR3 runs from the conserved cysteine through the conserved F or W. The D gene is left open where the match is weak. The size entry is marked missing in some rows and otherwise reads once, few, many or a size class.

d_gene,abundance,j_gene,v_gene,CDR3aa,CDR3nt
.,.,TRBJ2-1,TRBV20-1,CSASIQAGNEQFF,TGCAGTGCTAGTATCCAGGCGGGCAATGAGCAGTTCTTC
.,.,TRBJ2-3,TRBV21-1,CASNPLAGEVSSTDTQYF,TGTGCCAGCAACCCTCTAGCGGGGGAGGTTTCTAGCACAGATACGCAGTATTTT
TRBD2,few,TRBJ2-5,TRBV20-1,CSARDSGGAFRPQYF,TGCAGTGCTAGAGATAGCGGGGGGGCCTTTAGGCCCCAGTACTTC
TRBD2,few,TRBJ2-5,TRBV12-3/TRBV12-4,CASSPGSGGLKTQYF,TGTGCCAGCAGCCCCGGTAGCGGGGGATTAAAGACCCAGTACTTC
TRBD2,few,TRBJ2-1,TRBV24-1,CATSARGGVGLNEQFF,TGTGCCACCAGTGCCCGCGGGGGGGTTGGTTTAAATGAGCAGTTCTTC
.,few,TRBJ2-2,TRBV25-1,CASSETTNTGELFF,TGTGCCAGCAGTGAGACAACGAACACCGGGGAGCTGTTTTTT
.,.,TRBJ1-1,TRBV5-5,CASSSWDVGVNTEAFF,TGTGCCAGCAGCTCCTGGGACGTAGGAGTGAACACTGAAGCTTTCTTT
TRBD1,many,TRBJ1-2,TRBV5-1,CASRRPGQNYGYTF,TGCGCCAGCAGACGACCGGGACAGAACTATGGCTACACCTTC
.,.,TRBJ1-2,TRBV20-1,CSARDPEDPYGYTF,TGCAGTGCTAGAGATCCCGAGGACCCCTATGGCTACACCTTC
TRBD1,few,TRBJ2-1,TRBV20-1,CSARFSWTGRNEQFF,TGCAGTGCTAGATTTTCTTGGACAGGGCGCAATGAGCAGTTCTTC
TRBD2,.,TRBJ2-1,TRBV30,CAWSGLAGGDYNEQFF,TGTGCCTGGAGTGGGCTAGCGGGGGGCGACTACAATGAGCAGTTCTTC
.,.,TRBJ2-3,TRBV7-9,CASIGVGSTDTQYF,TGTGCCAGCATCGGTGTGGGGAGCACAGATACGCAGTATTTT
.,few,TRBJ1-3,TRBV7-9,CASSFYGSSGNTIYF,TGTGCCAGCAGCTTCTACGGAAGCTCTGGAAACACCATATATTTT
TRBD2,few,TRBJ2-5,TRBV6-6,CASSYVGLRAGETQYF,TGTGCCAGCAGTTACGTGGGACTCCGAGCGGGGGAGACCCAGTACTTC
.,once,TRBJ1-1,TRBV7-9,CASSSRQVSTEAFF,TGTGCCAGCAGCTCCCGACAGGTGAGCACTGAAGCTTTCTTT
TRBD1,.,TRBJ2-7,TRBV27,CASREQGYHEQYF,TGTGCCAGCAGAGAACAGGGGTACCACGAGCAGTACTTC
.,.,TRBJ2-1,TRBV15,CATSSPNDRYNEQFF,TGTGCCACCAGCAGTCCCAACGATCGGTACAATGAGCAGTTCTTC
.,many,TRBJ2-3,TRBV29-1,CSAETDTQYF,TGCAGCGCTGAGACAGATACGCAGTATTTT
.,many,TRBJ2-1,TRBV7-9,CASSQAAGGNEQFF,TGTGCCAGCAGCCAAGCCGCTGGCGGCAATGAGCAGTTCTTC
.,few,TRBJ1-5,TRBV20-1,CSARTATNHQPQHF,TGCAGTGCTAGGACAGCAACTAACCATCAGCCCCAGCATTTT
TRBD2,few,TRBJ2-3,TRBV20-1,CSAVGTSGLTDTQYF,TGCAGTGCTGTCGGGACTAGCGGGCTGACAGATACGCAGTATTTT
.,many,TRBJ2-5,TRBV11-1,CASSSRVGQETQYF,TGTGCCAGCAGCTCACGGGTTGGCCAAGAGACCCAGTACTTC
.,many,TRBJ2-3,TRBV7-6,CASSSTSGYTQYF,TGTGCCAGCAGCTCGACGTCGGGCTATACGCAGTATTTT